The 5 T cell receptor beta chains below all came from one sample that was sequenced in a study of naive and memory T cell subsets. The beta constant-region primer was an equimolar mix of two oligonucleotides covering TRBC1 and TRBC2. Nested alpha and beta constant-region primers with the SP2 primer drove four PCR rounds on ligated cDNA. TCRdb reprocessed the UMI-ligation and nested PCR reads with MiXCR, giving one entry per CDR3 protein. Of around 130,000 distinct CDR3 sequences in the sample, around a third are singletons; the top ten hold around 0.92%. Specimen: central memory CD4+ T cells from blood. The receptor source for this set is a human donor in good health.

The gene calls are TRBV20-1 and TRBJ2-7; D not certain. V was trimmed by 7 bases and J by 3 bases, leaving 7 bases between them. Germline loops: CDR1 DFQATT, CDR2 SNEGSKA (reference sequence). The CDR3 runs to 10 residues. CDR3 loop: CSGVYYEQYF. The CDR3 DNA follows: TGCAGTGGGGTGTACTACGAGCAGTACTTC.

The chain joins TRBV9 to TRBJ1-5, with D possibly TRBD1 on 5 matching bases. The CDR3 is 14 residues long. Trimming shortened V by 4 bases and J by 1 base, and 9 bases separated the two germline ends. From germline, CDR1 is SGDLS and CDR2 YYNGEE. The CDR3 nucleotides are TGTGCCAGCAGCCAAGGGGTCAGCAATCAGCCCCAGCATTTT. It specifies CASSQGVSNQPQHF.

The chain carries TRBV18 and TRBJ2-1, with D perhaps assigned TRBD1 or TRBD2 (5 bases each). The V end was cut by 8 bases, the J end by 5 bases, with 13 bases between. The V gene's germline CDR1 is KGHSH and CDR2 LQKENI. The CDR3 spans 13 residues. CDR3: CASTGTEHNEQFF. CDR3 in DNA: TGTGCCAGCACTGGGACGGAGCACAATGAGCAGTTCTTC.

This clonotype was detected a few times. CDR3 residues: CASSYRDRKNIQYF. The CDR3 coding sequence is TGTGCCAGCAGCTACCGGGACAGAAAAAACATTCAGTACTTC. The V and J genes are TRBV6-6 and TRBJ2-4; TRBD1 matches 7 bases. The CDR3 covers 14 residues. Germline loops: CDR1 MNHNY, CDR2 SVGAGI (reference sequence). V shed 6 bases and J 4 bases; nucleotides not matched to a gene: 6.

This rearrangement joins TRBV7-3 to TRBJ2-1; 7 bases map to TRBD1. Germline CDR1 is SGHTA and CDR2 is FQGTGA. The V segment lost 5 bases and the J segment 5 bases; nucleotides outside the gene matches: 6. This CDR3 spans 14 amino acids. This chain's CDR3 is CASSTRTGNNEQFF. CDR3 nucleotides: TGTGCCAGCAGCACACGGACAGGAAACAATGAGCAGTTCTTC.